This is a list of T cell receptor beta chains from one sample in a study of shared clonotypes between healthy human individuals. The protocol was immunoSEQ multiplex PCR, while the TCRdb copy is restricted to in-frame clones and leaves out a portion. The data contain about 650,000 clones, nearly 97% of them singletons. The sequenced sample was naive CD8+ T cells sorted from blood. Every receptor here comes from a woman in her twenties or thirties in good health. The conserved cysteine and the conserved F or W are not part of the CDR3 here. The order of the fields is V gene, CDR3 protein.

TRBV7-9 ASSQGANQPQH
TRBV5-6 ASSLGTAGANVLT
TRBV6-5 ASSTGAGDTIY
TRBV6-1 ASSEMGGSTSEQY
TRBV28 ASSLYGARDYEQY
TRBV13 ASSLSKGRTEAF
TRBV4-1 ASSHWTSGILYEQY
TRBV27 ASSPLPSTSDEQF
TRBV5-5 ASSLEADYEQY
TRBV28 ASHSRLRGETQY
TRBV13 ASSLGGEETQY
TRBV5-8 ASSGRQGEETQY
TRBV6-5 ASSYEQEDEAF
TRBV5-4 ASSTAHEQF
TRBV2 ASSGVGRSPDYEQY
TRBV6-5 ASSPTGGETEKLF
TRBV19 ASSSVDRIYGYT
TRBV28 ASSLTRGGANVLT
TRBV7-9 ASSSGLAGVFNEQF
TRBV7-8 ASSSWDTPGGTDTQY
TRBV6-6 ASSYRGGANTEAF
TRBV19 ASSTTMGLAGRTPLYNEQF
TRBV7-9 ASSLVTSGIPNYEQY
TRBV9 ASSPGVSYEQY
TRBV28 ASRSRQGSVGYT
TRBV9 ASSVLAGGGATEQY
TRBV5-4 ASSLSSGGESGETQY
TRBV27 ASSPRDGISYEQY
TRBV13 ASSLGGGMNTEAF
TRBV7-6 ASSSQGYSYEQY
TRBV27 ASSLRLATTINGQF
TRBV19 ASSRGAGGGETQY
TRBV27 ASSLLAFSSYNEQF
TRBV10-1 ASSATSDPQY
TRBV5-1 ASSQGQGIPYEQY
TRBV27 ASSLQGALETQY
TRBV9 ASSVGGRANNEQF
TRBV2 ASRGTGSDSYEQY
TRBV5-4 ASSSPGRGPPNEQF
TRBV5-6 ASKETTYNEQF
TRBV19 ASSPPRGSLAEQY
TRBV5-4 ASSLESYEQY
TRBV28 ASRRQGKWNEQY
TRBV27 ASSLVRDGKREAF
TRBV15 ATSRETGGHEQY
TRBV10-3 AIGEGLNTEAF
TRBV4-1 ASSQDPLNEKLF
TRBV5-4 ASSTGQGRSTEAF
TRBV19 ASSIHGRNEQY